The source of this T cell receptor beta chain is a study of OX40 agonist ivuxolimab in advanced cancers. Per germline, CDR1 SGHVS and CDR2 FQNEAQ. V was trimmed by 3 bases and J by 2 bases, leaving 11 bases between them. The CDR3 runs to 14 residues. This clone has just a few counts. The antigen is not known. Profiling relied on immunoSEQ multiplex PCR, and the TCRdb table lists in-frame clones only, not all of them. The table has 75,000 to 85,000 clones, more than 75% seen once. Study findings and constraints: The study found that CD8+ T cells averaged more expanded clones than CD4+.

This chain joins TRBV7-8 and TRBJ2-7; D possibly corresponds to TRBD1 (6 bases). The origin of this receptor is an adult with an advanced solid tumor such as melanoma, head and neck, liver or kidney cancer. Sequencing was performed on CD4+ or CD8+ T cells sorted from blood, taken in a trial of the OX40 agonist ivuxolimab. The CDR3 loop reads CASSLEQGPYEQYF. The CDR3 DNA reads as TGTGCCAGCAGCTTGGAACAGGGTCCCTACGAGCAGTACTTC.